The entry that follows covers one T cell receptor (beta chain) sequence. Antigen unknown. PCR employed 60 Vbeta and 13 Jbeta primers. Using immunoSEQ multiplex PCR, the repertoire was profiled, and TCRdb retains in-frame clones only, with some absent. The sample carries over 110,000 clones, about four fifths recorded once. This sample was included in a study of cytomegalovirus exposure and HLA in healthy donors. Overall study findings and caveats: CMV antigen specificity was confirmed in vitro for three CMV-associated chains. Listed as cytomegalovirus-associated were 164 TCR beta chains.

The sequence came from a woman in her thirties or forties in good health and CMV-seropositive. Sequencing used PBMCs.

In DNA, the CDR3 is TGTGCCAGCTCACCCCCTACAGGGGGGAGAGACGAGCAGTACTTC. This codes for CASSPPTGGRDEQYF. The chain combines TRBV18 with TRBJ2-5, with 8 bases matching TRBD1. The end of the DNA is better explained by TRBJ2-7, so the J call may be wrong. The germline V gene encodes CDR1 KGHSH and CDR2 LQKENI. The CDR3 spans 15 residues.